Sequencing of this T cell receptor beta chain was carried out in a study of T cell clonality in common variable immunodeficiency. Whole-study findings and limits: Common variable immunodeficiency TCR beta sequences reportedly had fewer deletions and N-nucleotide insertions.

This clone was counted at least ten times. Its antigen is undetermined. The CDR3 extends 3 residues past the end of the read, so its final part is completed from the germline J gene. V shed 1 base and J 6 bases; nucleotides not matched to a gene: 8. The CDR3 spans 16 residues. The V gene's germline CDR1 is KGHSH and CDR2 LQKENI. Some clones are missing from TCRdb's copy, which holds only in-frame ones; the method was immunoSEQ multiplex PCR. Singletons are absent from the sample, which has 25,000 or so clones. The specimen was peripheral blood mononuclear cells. The V call is TRBV18, the J call TRBJ2-2; the match to TRBD1 covers 7 bases. This TCR came from a human donor with common variable immunodeficiency. The DNA read from the CDR3 is TGTGCCAGCTCACCACACGACAGGGAAGTTGCCGGGGAG. It encodes CASSPHDREVAGE. The complete CDR3 protein is CASSPHDREVAGELFF.